The rows below give T cell receptor beta chains drawn from one sample of a study of blood T cell repertoires in COVID-19. Produced via immunoSEQ multiplex PCR; TCRdb's table is partial and in-frame only. The sample carries 100,000 to 150,000 clones, 85% recorded once. Sequencing used peripheral blood. The receptors stem from a woman over 75 with acute or convalescent COVID-19. CDR3s include the opening cysteine and the closing phenylalanine or tryptophan. Fields, in order: V gene, J gene, D gene, clone size, CDR3 DNA, CDR3 protein. A D gene is named only where the DNA matches it firmly. Where a row states a size, it is once, few, many or the class of an expanded clone; other rows omit it.

>TRBV10-2|TRBJ1-6|NA|NA
TGCGCCAGCGGGTTGGGCATGTACAATTCACCCCTCCACTTT
CASGLGMYNSPLHF
>TRBV18|TRBJ2-3|NA|NA
TGTGCCAGCTCACCACCGGGACAAGACACAGATACGCAGTATTTT
CASSPPGQDTDTQYF
>TRBV11-2|TRBJ1-3|NA|once
TGTGCCAGCAGCTTATTTTTGAATCAGGGCGAGAAGTCTGGAAACACCATATATTTT
CASSLFLNQGEKSGNTIYF
>TRBV28|TRBJ1-6|NA|few
TGTGCCAGCAGTTTTAGAGGGGGGGGGATCAATTCACCCCTCCACTTT
CASSFRGGGINSPLHF
>TRBV19|TRBJ1-5|NA|NA
TGTGCCAGTAGTATTCGGGCTCCGGACAGATATAGCAATCAGCCCCAGCATTTT
CASSIRAPDRYSNQPQHF
>TRBV9|TRBJ2-1|TRBD2|NA
TGTGCCAGCAGCGCTAGCGGGGGGGGCTCCTACAATGAGCAGTTCTTC
CASSASGGGSYNEQFF
>TRBV6-2/TRBV6-3|TRBJ2-6|NA|few
TGTGCCAGCAGTTACGAATGGCAAGCTGGGGCCAACGTCCTGACTTTC
CASSYEWQAGANVLTF
>TRBV7-9|TRBJ1-4|TRBD1|NA
TGTGCCAGCAGCAAGCCGGGACAGGCTGGTGAAAAACTGTTTTTT
CASSKPGQAGEKLFF
>TRBV4-1|TRBJ2-7|TRBD1|NA
TGCGCCAGCAGCCAAGATCTAGAGGACAGGGGCTACGAGCAGTACTTC
CASSQDLEDRGYEQYF
>TRBV11-2|TRBJ1-2|NA|NA
TGTGCCAGCAGCTCAGACCGAGGCTATGGCTACACCTTC
CASSSDRGYGYTF
>TRBV5-6|TRBJ2-7|NA|NA
TGTGCCAGCAGCTTGTTCTCCTCTGTAGGAGACGAGCAGTACTTC
CASSLFSSVGDEQYF
>TRBV19|TRBJ1-5|TRBD1|NA
TGTGCCAGTAGTATAGGGGACAGGGTGCCTCAGCCCCAGCATTTT
CASSIGDRVPQPQHF
>TRBV5-4|TRBJ2-6|NA|NA
TGTGCCAGCAGCTTACAGGGTTTTTCTTACTCTGGGGCCAACGTCCTGACTTTC
CASSLQGFSYSGANVLTF
>TRBV27|TRBJ1-6|TRBD1|NA
TGTGCCAGCAGTTTACGACAGGGGAATTCACCCCTCCACTTT
CASSLRQGNSPLHF
>TRBV5-1|TRBJ1-1|NA|NA
TGCGCCAGCAGTTTTGACAAGAGAAACACTGAAGCTTTCTTT
CASSFDKRNTEAFF
>TRBV7-2|TRBJ1-2|NA|NA
TGTGCCAGCAGCTTGGACGTTAGACAGCTTGGTGTCGGCTACACCTTC
CASSLDVRQLGVGYTF
>TRBV11-3|TRBJ1-1|NA|NA
TGTGCCAGCAGCTTAGGCCAACGGGACACCCAGGCTTTCTTT
CASSLGQRDTQAFF
>TRBV9|TRBJ1-1|NA|NA
TGTGCCAGCAGCCGGACAGCGATGAACACTGAAGCTTTCTTT
CASSRTAMNTEAFF
>TRBV2|TRBJ1-6|NA|NA
TGTGCCAGCAGTGCGCAGGGTTTCGATAATTCACCCCTCCACTTT
CASSAQGFDNSPLHF
>TRBV5-1|TRBJ1-5|NA|NA
TGCGCCAGCAGCTGGGGGACATCCATGTATAGCAATCAGCCCCAGCATTTT
CASSWGTSMYSNQPQHF
>TRBV7-9|TRBJ2-5|NA|NA
TGTGCCAGCAGCTCGTCCGGGATTCAAGAGACCCAGTACTTC
CASSSSGIQETQYF
>TRBV9|TRBJ2-3|NA|once
TGTGCCAGCAGCGTAGGGGAGCGGACTAGCACAGATACGCAGTATTTT
CASSVGERTSTDTQYF
>TRBV28|TRBJ1-3|NA|NA
TGTGCCAGCAGTTTATCCGGGACAACTGGAAACACCATATATTTT
CASSLSGTTGNTIYF
>TRBV5-1|TRBJ2-1|NA|NA
TGCGCCAGCAAAAGGGACACTGGGAATGAGCAGTTCTTC
CASKRDTGNEQFF
>TRBV7-3|TRBJ1-1|NA|NA
TGTGCCAGCAGATTGGGACACGCCGACACTGAAGCTTTCTTT
CASRLGHADTEAFF
>TRBV6-5|TRBJ1-6|NA|NA
TGTGCCAGCAGCCGCGACAGAAATTCACCCCTCCACTTT
CASSRDRNSPLHF
>TRBV5-1|TRBJ1-1|TRBD1|NA
TGCGCCAGCAGCACGGGACAGCTTAACACTGAAGCTTTCTTT
CASSTGQLNTEAFF
>TRBV7-8|TRBJ1-2|NA|many
TGTGCCAGCAGCCCGACTCGGGGACTAAACTATGGCTACACCTTC
CASSPTRGLNYGYTF
>TRBV5-1|TRBJ2-5|NA|NA
TGCGCCAGCAGCTTGCAGGGAACCGGGCAACAGACCCAGTACTTC
CASSLQGTGQQTQYF
>TRBV19|TRBJ1-2|NA|NA
TGTGCCAGTAGTATTCGCAGCGACCCGTACGATGGCTACACCTTC
CASSIRSDPYDGYTF
>TRBV10-3|TRBJ2-3|NA|NA
TGTGCCATCAATGCCAGGAGCACAGATACGCAGTATTTT
CAINARSTDTQYF
>TRBV7-2|TRBJ2-5|NA|few
TGTGCCAGCAGCTTAGTCACGGGACAGCGGGGGGAGACCCAGTACTTC
CASSLVTGQRGETQYF
>TRBV29-1|TRBJ2-3|NA|NA
TGCAGCGTAGTCCCCAGGGGCAAACCTACAGATACGCAGTATTTT
CSVVPRGKPTDTQYF
>TRBV15|TRBJ1-1|TRBD1|NA
TGTGCCACCAGCGACCCAGGGGGCAGGGGGAAGACTGAAGCTTTCTTT
CATSDPGGRGKTEAFF
>TRBV5-1|TRBJ1-1|NA|once
TGCGCCAGCAGCATCCTGACAGAATCTGAAGCTTTCTTT
CASSILTESEAFF
>TRBV5-8|TRBJ2-2|TRBD1|NA
TGTGCCAGCAGCCGACAGGGTAACACCGGGGAGCTGTTTTTT
CASSRQGNTGELFF
>TRBV11-2|TRBJ1-5|NA|NA
TGTGCCAGCAGCTTAGATCCAGGCCGCAATCAGCCCCAGCATTTT
CASSLDPGRNQPQHF
>TRBV7-2|TRBJ2-5|TRBD2|NA
TGTGCCAGCAGCTCGGGACTAGCGGGGGGTTCGAAGCACTTC
CASSSGLAGGSKHF
>TRBV4-2|TRBJ1-4|NA|NA
TGTGCCAGCAGCCAAGGGCCCCTGGAAAAACTGTTTTTT
CASSQGPLEKLFF
>TRBV11-2|TRBJ1-5|NA|NA
TGTGCCAGCAGCTTAGCCCCTACTCGGCCCCAGCATTTT
CASSLAPTRPQHF
>TRBV18|TRBJ1-1|NA|NA
TGTGCCAGCTCACCATCGCCTCTCCGGGGGAACACTGAAGCTTTCTTT
CASSPSPLRGNTEAFF
>TRBV18|TRBJ1-3|NA|few
TGTGCCAGCTCACCCGGGACAAGGCGTTCTTTCTCTGGAAACACCATATATTTT
CASSPGTRRSFSGNTIYF
>TRBV7-2|TRBJ2-3|TRBD2|NA
TGTGCCAGCAGCTCGTTTAGCGGGGGGCAGTATTTT
CASSSFSGGQYF
>TRBV4-2|TRBJ2-5|TRBD1|once
TGTGCCAGCAGCCAAGCTACCGGGACAGGGGTCGCAGAGACCCAGTACTTC
CASSQATGTGVAETQYF
>TRBV27|TRBJ2-5|NA|NA
TGTGCCAGCAGGCGGGCCGGGGGGCCAGGGGAGACCCAGTACTTC
CASRRAGGPGETQYF
>TRBV7-2|TRBJ1-1|TRBD1|NA
TGTGCCAGCAGCGCGAACAGGGGGAACACTGAAGCTTTCTTT
CASSANRGNTEAFF
>TRBV27|TRBJ2-1|NA|once
TGTGCCAGCAGTTTCCGACGGGACAATGAGCAGTTCTTC
CASSFRRDNEQFF
>TRBV6-5|TRBJ1-1|TRBD1|NA
TGTGCCAGCAGCATCGGACAGGTCAACACTGAAGCTTTCTTT
CASSIGQVNTEAFF
>TRBV2|TRBJ1-6|NA|NA
TGTGCCAGCGGGACAAGCTCCTATAATTCACCCCTCCACTTT
CASGTSSYNSPLHF
>TRBV4-2|TRBJ2-1|TRBD2|NA
TGTGCCAGCAGTCACGGGGGGGCGCGCGGAAACGACAATGAGCAGTTCTTC
CASSHGGARGNDNEQFF
>TRBV12-3/TRBV12-4|TRBJ1-3|NA|NA
TGTGCCAGCAGTCCAGGGGGAAACACCATATATTTT
CASSPGGNTIYF
>TRBV12-3/TRBV12-4|TRBJ2-5|TRBD1|once
TGTGCCAGCAGCCAGGACAGGGGAGAGACCCAGTACTTC
CASSQDRGETQYF
>TRBV2|TRBJ1-1|TRBD1|NA
TGTGCCAGCAGTGGACAGGGTAACACTGAAGCTTTCTTT
CASSGQGNTEAFF
>TRBV5-6|TRBJ2-7|TRBD1|NA
TGTGCCAGCAGCTTCCGGGACAGGGCGTACGAGCAGTACTTC
CASSFRDRAYEQYF
>TRBV28|TRBJ2-4|NA|NA
TGTGCCAGCAGTTCCCCTGGATTAGCTACAAACATTCAGTACTTC
CASSSPGLATNIQYF
>TRBV7-2|TRBJ2-2|TRBD1|NA
TGTGCCAGCAGTACCAGGGGGCTGAACACCGGGGAGCTGTTTTTT
CASSTRGLNTGELFF
>TRBV7-2|TRBJ1-5|TRBD1|NA
TGTGCCAGCAGCTTAGGGATTGCGACAGGGGGTCAGCCCCAGCATTTT
CASSLGIATGGQPQHF
>TRBV14|TRBJ2-3|NA|NA
TGTGCCAGCAGTGTCAGAGGCGCAGATACGCAGTATTTT
CASSVRGADTQYF
>TRBV9|TRBJ1-1|NA|NA
TGTGCCAGCAGCCCGACGCCCCGGGGGAACACTGAAGCTTTCTTT
CASSPTPRGNTEAFF